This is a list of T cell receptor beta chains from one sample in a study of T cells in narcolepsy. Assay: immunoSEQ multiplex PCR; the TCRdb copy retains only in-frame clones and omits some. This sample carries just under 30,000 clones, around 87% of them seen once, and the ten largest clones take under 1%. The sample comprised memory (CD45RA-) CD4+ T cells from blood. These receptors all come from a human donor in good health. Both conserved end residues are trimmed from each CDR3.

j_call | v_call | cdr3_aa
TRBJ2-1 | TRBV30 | AWSSDPNRYNEQF
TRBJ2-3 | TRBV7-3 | ASSLFASGGGADTQY
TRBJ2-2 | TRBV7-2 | ASSLTGGPGELF
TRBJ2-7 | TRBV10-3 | AISEPLTYEQY
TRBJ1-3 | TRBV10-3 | AIGGGTANTIY
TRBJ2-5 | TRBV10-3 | AIRGVAGAETQY
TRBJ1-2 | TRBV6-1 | ASTERTNYGYT
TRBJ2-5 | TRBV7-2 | ASSLVAGPVQETQY
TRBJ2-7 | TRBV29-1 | SVELGQLHGYEQY
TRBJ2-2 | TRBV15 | ATSPRTGANTGELF
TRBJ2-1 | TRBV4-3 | ASSQDLYGGSRRNEQF
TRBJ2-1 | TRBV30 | AWSVISQSYNEQF
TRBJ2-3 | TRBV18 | ASSMRPGIADTQY
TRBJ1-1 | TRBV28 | ASSLILSRVMNTEAF
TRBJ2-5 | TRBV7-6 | ASSNGPGGKY
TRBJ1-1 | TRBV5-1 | ASSLAGGGSTEAF
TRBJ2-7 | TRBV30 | AWSRDSYEQY
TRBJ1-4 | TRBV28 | ASSDGTPGEKLF
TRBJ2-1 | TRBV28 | ASSFRRGEQF
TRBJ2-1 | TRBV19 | ASSRKTYNEQF
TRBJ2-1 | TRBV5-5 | ASSTTSGLYNEQF
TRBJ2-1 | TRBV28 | ASSRPWTSGRARVDEQF
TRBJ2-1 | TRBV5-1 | ASSLATGGSKDEQF
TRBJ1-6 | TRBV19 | ASSIVEGANSPLH
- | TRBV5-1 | ASSLAGPQNYEQY
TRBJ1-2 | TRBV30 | AWSGTPDGYT
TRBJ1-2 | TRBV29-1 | SVEGAYGGGYT
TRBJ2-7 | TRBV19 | ASSEQTGQGKEQY
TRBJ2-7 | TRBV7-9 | ASSLGTGHFNLY
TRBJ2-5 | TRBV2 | ASSRDRGYQETQY
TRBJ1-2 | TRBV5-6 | ASSLGGDYGYT
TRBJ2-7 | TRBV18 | ASSPRQGANEQY
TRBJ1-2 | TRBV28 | ASNDRAHGYT
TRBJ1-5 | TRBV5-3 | ARSSRKGPLPPQH
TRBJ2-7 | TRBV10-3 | AANNVESYEQY